The 29 T cell receptor beta chains in this list originate from one sample, sequenced in a study of T cells in Graves' hyperthyroidism and ophthalmopathy. From RNA transcripts, TCR beta CDR3 regions were amplified. HTBI primers drove first-round RT-PCR of the TCR CDR3. From the multiplex PCR reads, TCRdb called clonotypes with MiXCR, one entry per CDR3 protein. The data hold 650,000 to 850,000 distinct CDR3 sequences, with about 19% observed a single time. The sequencing input was blood. These receptor sequences come from a woman in her forties or fifties with Graves' hyperthyroidism that later progressed to Graves' ophthalmopathy.

This clonotype was detected only a few times. The genes are TRBV19 and TRBJ1-5; no definite D call. The CDR3 spans 14 residues. Per germline, CDR1 LNHDA and CDR2 SQIVND (reference sequence). V shed 3 bases and J shed 0 bases, with 6 bases lying between them. In nucleotides, the CDR3 is TGTGCCAGTAGTATTTCAGATAGCAATCAGCCCCAGCATTTT. Protein sequence: CASSISDSNQPQHF.

Only a few counts were recorded for this clonotype. This chain joins TRBV6-1 and TRBJ1-1; D is possibly TRBD1 (5 bases). Germline CDR1 MNHNS, CDR2 SASEGT. V shed 8 bases and J shed 6 bases, with 25 bases lying between them. The CDR3 runs to 16 residues. The CDR3 protein is CASDQRLGGGSAEAFF. CDR3 sequence (DNA): TGTGCCAGCGATCAAAGGCTCGGGGGTGGGAGCGCTGAAGCTTTCTTT.

This clonotype occurred a few times. The V and J genes are TRBV3-1 and TRBJ1-1; tentative D call: TRBD1 (5 bases). CDR1 and CDR2 from the germline V gene are LGHDT and YNNKEL (reference sequence). V was trimmed by 0 bases and J by 8 bases, leaving 13 bases between them. This CDR3 has 14 amino acids. CDR3 DNA sequence: TGTGCCAGCAGCCAAGATTGGGGGGGGAGGGAAGCTTTCTTT. Translated: CASSQDWGGREAFF.

The CDR3 here is CASSLSDGNTIYF. The DNA for the CDR3 is TGTGCCAGCAGCTTATCTGATGGAAACACCATATATTTT. The chain joins TRBV7-2 to TRBJ1-3; D remains ambiguous. This CDR3 comprises 13 residues. Per the germline V gene, CDR1 is SGHTA and CDR2 is FQGNSA. Trimming cost V 2 bases and J 3 bases, with 5 bases left between them.

The V call is TRBV18, the J call TRBJ2-2; 8 bases fit TRBD2. The CDR3 loop spans 16 amino acids. With 6 bases clipped from V and 3 bases from J, the junction kept 9 bases outside the gene matches. CDR1 is KGHSH, CDR2 LQKENI, per germline. CDR3 protein: CASSSLTSVYTGELFF. The CDR3 region has the DNA TGTGCCAGCTCGTCGCTGACTAGCGTATACACCGGGGAGCTGTTTTTT. The variable domain in full, completed from reference TRBV18 and TRBJ2-2, reads NAGVMQNPRHLVRRRGQEARLRCSPMKGHSHVYWYRQLPEEGLKFMVYLQKENIIDESGMPKERFSAEFPKEGPSILRIQQVVRGDSAAYFCASSSLTSVYTGELFFGEGSRLTVL.

This clonotype was recorded many times. CDR3 sequence: CASSALDGRETEAFF. DNA for the CDR3: TGTGCCAGCAGCGCACTAGATGGCAGGGAAACTGAAGCTTTCTTT. The chain links TRBV9 to TRBJ1-1; a weak D match, TRBD1 (5 bases). This CDR3 region has 15 residues. V was shortened by 3 bases and J by 5 bases, with 17 bases between the two germline ends. Germline loops: CDR1 SGDLS, CDR2 YYNGEE. The complete variable domain, with remaining parts taken from reference TRBV9 and TRBJ1-1, reads DSGVTQTPKHLITATGQRVTLRCSPRSGDLSVYWYQQSLDQGLQFLIQYYNGEERAKGNILERFSAQQFPDLHSELNLSSLELGDSALYFCASSALDGRETEAFFGQGTRLTVV.

The CDR3 spells CASTQGRGAEAFF. In DNA form, the CDR3 reads TGTGCCAGCACCCAGGGAAGAGGCGCTGAAGCTTTCTTT. The gene calls are TRBV27 and TRBJ1-1; perhaps TRBD1 as D (5 bases). Per germline, CDR1 MNHEY and CDR2 SMNVEV (reference sequence). The CDR3 runs 13 residues. Trimming took 7 bases from V and 6 from J, leaving 15 bases between them.

This clonotype appeared many times. The chain joins TRBV7-8 to TRBJ1-2; 7 bases align to TRBD1. Trimming took 8 bases from V and 4 from J; bases not matched to a gene: 7. The CDR3 sequence is 13 residues long. The germline CDR1 and CDR2 sequences are SGHVS and FQNEAQ. CDR3 region: CASGTGTVYGYTF. CDR3 sequence (DNA): TGTGCCAGCGGCACGGGGACAGTCTATGGCTACACCTTC.

In this sample, this clonotype turned up many times. The chain joins TRBV6-1 to TRBJ2-7, with 9 bases aligning to TRBD1. The V segment lost 3 bases and the J segment 2 bases; nucleotides outside the gene matches: 8. Germline assignment: CDR1 MNHNS and CDR2 SASEGT. The CDR3 loop spans 16 amino acids. The CDR3 protein is CASSDTGTGRPYEQYF. CDR3 in DNA: TGTGCCAGCAGTGACACCGGGACAGGGAGACCCTACGAGCAGTACTTC.

This clonotype was counted ten times or more. The chain uses TRBV18 and TRBJ1-2, with D maybe TRBD1 (5 bases). Per germline, CDR1 KGHSH and CDR2 LQKENI. This CDR3 region has 14 residues. V lost 2 bases to trimming and J lost 4 bases, with 11 bases between them. The CDR3 DNA follows: TGTGCCAGCTCACCAGATCCGGGACCCTATGGCTACACCTTC. This gives the protein CASSPDPGPYGYTF.

This clonotype was counted ten times or more. This CDR3 reads CASSLEWGATADEKLFF. The CDR3 nucleotides are TGTGCCAGCAGCTTAGAATGGGGGGCCACGGCGGATGAAAAACTGTTTTTT. The chain employs TRBV11-2 and TRBJ1-4; TRBD1 is a possible D gene (6 bases). Germline lookup yields CDR1 SGHAT and CDR2 FQNNGV. Trimming cost V 0 bases and J 6 bases, with 17 bases left between them. The CDR3 spans 17 residues. The full variable domain, with the rest looked up from reference TRBV11-2 and TRBJ1-4, is EAGVAQSPRYKIIEKRQSVAFWCNPISGHATLYWYQQILGQGPKLLIQFQNNGVVDDSQLPKDRFSAERLKGVDSTLKIQPAKLEDSAVYLCASSLEWGATADEKLFFGSGTQLSVL.

The table lists this clonotype with many counts. The V and J genes are TRBV2 and TRBJ2-1; 8 positions agree with TRBD2. The CDR3 extends over 16 amino acids. Germline V gives CDR1 SNHLY, CDR2 FYNNEI. Trimming cost V 4 bases and J 8 bases; bases outside gene matches: 13. The CDR3 bases are TGTGCCAGCAGTGGATTGCGGGGGGCATATTGGGATGAGCAGTTCTTC. It is translated as CASSGLRGAYWDEQFF.

The sample holds many counts of this clonotype. The chain recombines TRBV7-2 with TRBJ1-6, with TRBD1 as a possible D gene (6 bases). The CDR3 is made up of 16 amino acids. Deletions cut 3 bases from V and 4 bases from J, with 13 bases between. Germline V gene data show CDR1 as SGHTA and CDR2 as FQGNSA. The CDR3 DNA sequence: TGTGCCAGCAGCTTTCGGGACAAAAAATATAATTCACCCCTCCACTTT. Its protein is CASSFRDKKYNSPLHF.

This clonotype was found many times. V and J are TRBV5-6 and TRBJ1-2; no clear D gene. Germline assignment: CDR1 SGHDT and CDR2 YYEEEE. The germline V and J ends were trimmed by 2 bases and 4 bases, with 12 bases remaining between them. The CDR3 spans 14 residues. CDR3 nucleotides: TGTGCCAGCAGCTTCTCGGACGGTCTCTATGGCTACACCTTC. Protein: CASSFSDGLYGYTF.

The rearrangement uses TRBV14 and TRBJ1-2, with a weak D call TRBD1 (6 bases). Germline assignment: CDR1 SGHDN and CDR2 FVKESK. With 5 bases removed from V and 8 bases from J, the gap between germline ends came to 15 bases. The CDR3 has 13 amino acids. DNA of the CDR3: TGTGCCAGCAGCACTAGTCTCGGGACAGGCTACACCTTC. Amino acid sequence: CASSTSLGTGYTF.

In its sample, this clonotype was seen many times. This chain links TRBV7-6 with TRBJ1-6, with a tentative D call TRBD1 (5 bases). The CDR3 loop spans 15 amino acids. The germline CDR1 and CDR2 sequences are SGHVS and FNYEAQ. Trimming took off 1 base at V and 9 bases at J, with 13 bases between the two ends. CDR3 amino acids: CASSLGGDASSPLHF. The CDR3 DNA is TGTGCCAGCAGCTTAGGAGGGGATGCTAGTTCACCCCTCCACTTT.

This clonotype has a count of ten or more. As DNA, the CDR3 is TGCAGTGCTAGTGGCAGTCCTAACTATGGCTACACCTTC. Protein sequence: CSASGSPNYGYTF. This chain links TRBV20-1 with TRBJ1-2; D ambiguous. The CDR3 consists of 13 residues. Between the trimmed V and J ends, which lost 3 bases and 0 bases, there was a span of 8 bases. Germline V gives CDR1 DFQATT, CDR2 SNEGSKA (reference sequence).

This clonotype turned up a few times. The rearrangement joins TRBV5-1 to TRBJ1-6; D not resolved. Germline lookup yields CDR1 SGHRS and CDR2 YFSETQ. This CDR3 spans 15 amino acids. V lost 3 bases and J lost 9, with 16 bases in between. The CDR3, as DNA: TGCGCCAGCAGCTCAGCCGGTCGAGACGCTTCACCCCTCCACTTT. It is translated as CASSSAGRDASPLHF.

The chain joins TRBV29-1 to TRBJ1-1; 8 bases match TRBD1. Germline-derived CDR1 and CDR2 are SQVTM and ANQGSEA. The CDR3 runs to 15 residues. Trimming at V came to 6 bases and at J to 4 bases, leaving 13 bases not matched to a gene. This CDR3 is CSVDLSGGEVTEAFF. The DNA for the CDR3 is TGCAGCGTAGACCTGTCAGGGGGCGAAGTCACTGAAGCTTTCTTT.

This clonotype appeared many times. The rearrangement links TRBV3-1 to TRBJ2-2; D remains ambiguous. Per germline, CDR1 LGHDT and CDR2 YNNKEL (reference sequence). CDR3 length: 12 amino acids. The ends were cut back, 1 base at V and 8 bases at J, with 5 bases in the middle. The CDR3 sequence is CASSQGSGELFF. The CDR3 region has the DNA TGTGCCAGCAGCCAAGGATCTGGGGAGCTGTTTTTT.

Ten or more counts support this clonotype. The rearrangement uses TRBV18 and TRBJ2-3; 7 bases agree with TRBD1. V gave up 6 bases and J gave up 0 bases; unmatched junction bases: 9. The CDR3 extends over 16 amino acids. Germline V gene lookup returns CDR1 KGHSH and CDR2 LQKENI. The CDR3 nucleotides read TGTGCCAGCTCCCACGGGACAGTCCCTAGCACAGATACGCAGTATTTT. This translates into CASSHGTVPSTDTQYF.

This clonotype was recorded many times. The rearrangement links TRBV12-3 or TRBV12-4 to TRBJ2-5; possibly TRBD2 for D (5 bases). With 1 base removed from V and 0 bases from J, the gap between germline ends came to 15 bases. The CDR3 spans 17 residues. The CDR3 spells CASSLERAGLHQETQYF. The CDR3 bases are TGTGCCAGCAGTTTAGAGAGGGCAGGTCTCCACCAAGAGACCCAGTACTTC.

The J gene is TRBJ2-5, the V gene TRBV24-1, with 7 bases matching TRBD1. The CDR3 spans 16 residues. V was clipped by 5 bases and J by 2 bases; unmatched bases: 10. Germline assignment: CDR1 KGHDR and CDR2 SFDVKD. This CDR3 reads CATSGGGAGGQETQYF. The DNA for the CDR3 is TGTGCCACCAGTGGAGGGGGCGCAGGGGGACAAGAGACCCAGTACTTC.

There are many counts of this clonotype. The chain uses TRBV7-8 and TRBJ2-1; the D is unclear. V gave up 5 bases and J gave up 0 bases, with 11 bases separating them. The CDR3 is 15 amino acids. Germline CDR1 SGHVS, CDR2 FQNEAQ. CDR3 region: CASSTMTISYNEQFF. The CDR3 nucleotides are TGTGCCAGCAGCACAATGACCATCTCCTACAATGAGCAGTTCTTC.

The table lists this clonotype with many counts. This chain joins TRBV10-3 and TRBJ2-5; 8 bases align to TRBD1. Germline CDR1 ENHRY, CDR2 SYGVKD. V lost 0 bases and J lost 5; bases outside the gene matches: 8. This CDR3 comprises 16 residues. The CDR3 DNA reads as TGTGCCATCAGTGAGTCAGGGGGGACAGGCGTGGAGACCCAGTACTTC. Translation gives CAISESGGTGVETQYF.

The sample holds many counts of this clonotype. This chain joins TRBV11-2 and TRBJ1-1; no definite D call. This CDR3 has 13 residues. The ends were cut back, 2 bases at V and 1 base at J, with 5 bases in the middle. The germline gives CDR1 SGHAT, CDR2 FQNNGV. The CDR3 region is CASSLKSNTEAFF. DNA of the CDR3: TGTGCCAGCAGCTTAAAGTCGAACACTGAAGCTTTCTTT.

This clonotype was seen many times. This chain uses TRBV5-1 with TRBJ1-2; 8 bases are shared with TRBD1. V gave up 4 bases and J gave up 8 bases; unmatched junction bases: 7. Germline V gene lookup returns CDR1 SGHRS and CDR2 YFSETQ. CDR3 size: 13 residues. CDR3 loop: CASSDTGGVGYTF. The CDR3 DNA follows: TGCGCCAGCAGCGACACAGGGGGTGTAGGCTACACCTTC.

This clonotype was picked up a small number of times. The chain joins TRBV5-1 to TRBJ1-2, with D perhaps TRBD1 (6 bases). V shed 3 bases and J shed 1 base, with 13 bases lying between them. In germline, CDR1 is SGHRS, CDR2 YFSETQ. CDR3 size: 15 residues. This CDR3 reads CASSSQGHYNYGYTF. Here the CDR3 DNA reads TGCGCCAGCAGCTCTCAGGGGCATTATAACTATGGCTACACCTTC.

The V and J genes are TRBV19 and TRBJ2-1; TRBD2 matches at 8 bases. Germline V gives CDR1 LNHDA, CDR2 SQIVND (reference sequence). J gave up 4 bases and V 10 bases, and 15 bases lay outside the gene matches. This CDR3 contains 16 residues. The CDR3 is CATLPKIAGLYNEQFF. The CDR3, as DNA: TGTGCCACCCTTCCCAAGATAGCGGGACTATACAATGAGCAGTTCTTC.